Each of the 6 T cell receptor beta chains below was sequenced from the same sample in a study of OX40 agonist ivuxolimab in advanced cancers. TCRdb keeps only in-frame clones here, not all; method: immunoSEQ multiplex PCR. Here the sample spans 41,000 or so clones, 85% being singletons. The sequencing here drew on CD4+ or CD8+ T cells sorted from blood, taken in a trial of the OX40 agonist ivuxolimab. The source of these receptors is an adult with an advanced solid tumor such as melanoma, head and neck, liver or kidney cancer.

For the CDR3, the DNA is TGTGCCATCGTTGGGGCGAACGAGCAGTACTTC. Amino acid sequence: CAIVGANEQYF. The rearrangement uses TRBV7-9 and TRBJ2-7; a possible D gene is TRBD1 (5 bases). V was cut by 10 bases and J by 5 bases, with 12 bases left in between. The CDR3 runs to 11 residues. Looked up from germline, CDR1 is SEHNR and CDR2 is FQNEAQ (reference sequence).

The DNA of the CDR3 is TGTGCCAGCTCACCACAACTAGCGGGCGCAGATACGCAGTATTTT. It translates to CASSPQLAGADTQYF. J is TRBJ2-3 and V is TRBV18; 9 nucleotides match TRBD2. The CDR3 sequence is 15 residues long. Losses at the gene ends were 1 base for V and 4 bases for J; bases not matched to a gene: 3. Germline-derived CDR1 and CDR2 are KGHSH and LQKENI.

The V and J genes are TRBV6-1 and TRBJ1-5, with 8 bases aligning to TRBD1. The CDR3 is made up of 16 amino acids. J gave up 6 bases and V 3 bases, and 10 bases lay outside the gene matches. The germline CDR1 and CDR2 sequences are MNHNS and SASEGT. The CDR3 DNA follows: TGTGCCAGCAGTGATGTCCCGGCAGGGGGCGTTCAGCCCCAGCATTTT. Residues: CASSDVPAGGVQPQHF.

The chain couples TRBV6-1 to TRBJ1-2, with TRBD1 matching 9 bases. The V gene's germline CDR1 is MNHNS and CDR2 SASEGT. CDR3 length: 15 residues. V lost 6 bases, J lost 6 bases, and 11 bases stayed unmatched. CDR3: CASSYGQGLLDGYTF. The CDR3 DNA follows: TGTGCCAGCAGCTACGGACAGGGGCTATTAGATGGCTACACCTTC.

This clone was seen more than once but under ten times. This chain links TRBV7-3 with TRBJ1-3, with D unclear. V lost 1 base and J lost 2, with 12 bases in between. The germline V gene encodes CDR1 SGHTA and CDR2 FQGTGA. The CDR3 sequence is 16 residues long. CDR3 nucleotides: TGTGCCAGCAGCTTAAACCCCGCTGGACCTGGAAACACCATATATTTT. It encodes CASSLNPAGPGNTIYF.

This chain connects TRBV2 to TRBJ2-5, with D possibly matching TRBD1 (6 bases). Trimming took off 7 bases at V and 2 bases at J, with 11 bases between the two ends. The CDR3 is made up of 13 amino acids. Per germline, CDR1 SNHLY and CDR2 FYNNEI. CDR3 sequence (DNA): TGTGCCAGCAACGGACAGCTTCAAGAGACCCAGTACTTC. Its protein product is CASNGQLQETQYF.